Sequencing of this T cell receptor (beta chain) was carried out in a study of Ad26.COV2.S vaccination and SARS-CoV-2 variants (dated by TCRdb to the early 2020s). Regarding the study in general: Vaccine-arm donors came from COV1001, a multicentre, randomized, double-blind, placebo-controlled phase I-IIa trial of Ad26.COV2.S in healthy adults. Dosing of Ad26.COV2.S was intramuscular, at either 5x10^10 or 1x10^11 viral particles, delivered as one shot or as two shots spaced 56 days apart. Sequencing of the TCRbeta repertoire served to evaluate the specificity and breadth of SARS-CoV-2-reactive T cell receptors following Ad26.COV2.S vaccination. A total of 32 samples were included in the TCR-sequenced set, comprising some 20 Ad26.COV2.S vaccine recipients, 5 placebo recipients and 8 SARS-CoV-2 convalescent individuals. Trial participants were randomized into five groups of five: low-dose or high-dose Ad26.COV2.S given once or twice, or placebo on both occasions. Throughout the experiments and outcome assessment, investigators stayed blinded to trial group allocation.

Worth noting for this clone: Which antigen it targets is not known. Base qualities are not provided; no much larger clone lies one nucleotide away.

The intended sense of this specimen's treatment or condition label: about 20 received Ad26.COV2.S at low or high dose, single or two shots; a few received placebo; per-sample allocation not given. For vaccine and placebo recipients, the sequenced repertoires came from samples collected on day 63 after the first injection. In Cohort 1b, around 23 adults aged 18-55 years were enrolled at a single site in Boston, USA, between 29 July and 7 August 2020. Ad26.COV2.S consisted of a replication-incompetent adenovirus type 26 vector by which a prefusion-stabilized SARS-CoV-2 spike protein from the original Wuhan strain was expressed. On the study overall, not on this receptor specifically: According to the authors, total T cell responses may have been underestimated by the TCR breadth and depth analyses. Compared with placebo recipients, Ad26.COV2.S recipients showed higher spike-specific TCR breadth (P = 0.0014). Non-spike TCR breadth was comparable between vaccine and placebo recipients, consistent with the vaccine containing only spike. After vaccination, spike-specific CD8+ and CD4+ T cell responses were reported to show substantial breadth. Comparing responses between vaccine doses or regimens was not something the study was powered to do.

The immunoSEQ Assay was used to sequence TCRbeta CDR3 regions. After extraction, genomic DNA underwent amplification by bias-controlled multiplex PCR, followed by high-throughput sequencing. Per the source publication's procedure: Collapsing and filtering of sequences were performed to quantify the absolute abundance of each unique TCRbeta CDR3 region. T cell fraction was estimated by normalization of TCRbeta template counts to usable DNA, with usable DNA being measured through amplification of reference genes present in all nucleated cells. Repertoire TCRs were annotated as SARS-CoV-2-specific when V gene, CDR3 amino acid sequence and J gene were exactly matched to a known reactive TCR set. MIRA supplied the reference SARS-CoV-2 TCR set, which was filtered for enrichment in COVID-19-positive ImmuneCODE repertoires so that public or cross-reactive TCRs were removed. Using the MIRA antigens, annotated TCRs were further analysed by specific ORF or by position within an ORF. Depth was the summed frequency of annotated unique rearrangements, while breadth was defined as annotated unique rearrangements over total unique productive rearrangements. Two-sided Wilcoxon rank-sum tests were used to compare TCR breadth between groups. TCRdb stores this immuneACCESS table with in-frame sequences only. Part of the clones is absent; in the studies checked, under half of the shortfall reflects unresolved V genes, and no reason is known for the rest. Clone size and V and J calls were adopted from that table, with D and trimming inferred from the DNA. A total of 400,000 to 450,000 clones appear in this sample, around 90% of them only once. 9% to 15% of the sample rests with the top ten.

Inclusive of the bounding cysteine and phenylalanine, the CDR3 is 14 residues long. Of all the DNA, just the CDR3 is kept, 42 bases in frame from base 1. The V end loses 5 bases and the J end loses 7 bases, and a stretch of 14 bases separates them. CDR1 is given as SGHAT and CDR2 as FQNNGV, both from the germline V gene. This TCR derives from a person aged 18-65 years who received the Ad26.COV2.S COVID-19 vaccine or a placebo. The chain couples TRBV11-2 to TRBJ2-2, with the D gene too uncertain to name. This specimen consisted of peripheral blood, obtained in a trial of Ad26.COV2.S vaccine versus placebo. The CDR3 reads as follows: CASSQLNSDGELFF. The DNA is TGTGCCAGCAGCCAACTCAATTCCGACGGGGAGCTGTTTTTT.